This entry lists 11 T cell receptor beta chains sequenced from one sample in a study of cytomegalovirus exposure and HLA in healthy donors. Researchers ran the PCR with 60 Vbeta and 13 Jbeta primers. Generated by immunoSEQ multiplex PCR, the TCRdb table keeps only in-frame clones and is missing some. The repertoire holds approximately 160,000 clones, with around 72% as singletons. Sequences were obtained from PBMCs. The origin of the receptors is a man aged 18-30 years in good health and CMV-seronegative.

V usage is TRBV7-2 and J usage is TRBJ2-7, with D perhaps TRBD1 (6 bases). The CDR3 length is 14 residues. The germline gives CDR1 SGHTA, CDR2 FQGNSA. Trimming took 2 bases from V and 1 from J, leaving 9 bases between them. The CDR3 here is CASSLIQGSYEQYF. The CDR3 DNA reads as TGTGCCAGCAGCTTAATACAGGGATCCTACGAGCAGTACTTC.

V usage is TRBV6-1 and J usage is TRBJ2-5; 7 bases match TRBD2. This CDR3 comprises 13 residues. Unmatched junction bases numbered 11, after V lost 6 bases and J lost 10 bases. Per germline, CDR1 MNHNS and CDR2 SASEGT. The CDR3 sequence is CASRIAGEFDQYF. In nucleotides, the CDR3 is TGTGCCAGCAGAATTGCGGGAGAATTTGACCAGTACTTC.

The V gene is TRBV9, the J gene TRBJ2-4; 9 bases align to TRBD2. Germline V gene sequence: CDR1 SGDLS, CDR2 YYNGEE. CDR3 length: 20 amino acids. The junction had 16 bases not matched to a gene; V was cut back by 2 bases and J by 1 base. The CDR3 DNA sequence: TGTGCCAGCAGCGTCGGCGCCTGGGGGGGGGCGGGAGGGGCCAAAAACATTCAGTACTTC. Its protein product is CASSVGAWGGAGGAKNIQYF.

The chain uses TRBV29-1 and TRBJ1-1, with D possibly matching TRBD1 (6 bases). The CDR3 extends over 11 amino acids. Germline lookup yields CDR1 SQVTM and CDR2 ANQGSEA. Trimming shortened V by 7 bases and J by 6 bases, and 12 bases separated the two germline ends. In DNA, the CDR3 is TGCAGCGGCGGGGGGGCGCCTGAAGCTTTCTTT. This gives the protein CSGGGAPEAFF.

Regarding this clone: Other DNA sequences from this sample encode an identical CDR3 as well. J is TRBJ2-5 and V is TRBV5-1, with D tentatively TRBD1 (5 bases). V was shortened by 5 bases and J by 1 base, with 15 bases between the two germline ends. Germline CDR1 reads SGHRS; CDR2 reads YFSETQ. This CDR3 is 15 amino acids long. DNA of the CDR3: TGCGCCAGCAGTCTTGGAACAGGCCGCCAAGAGACCCAGTACTTC. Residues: CASSLGTGRQETQYF.

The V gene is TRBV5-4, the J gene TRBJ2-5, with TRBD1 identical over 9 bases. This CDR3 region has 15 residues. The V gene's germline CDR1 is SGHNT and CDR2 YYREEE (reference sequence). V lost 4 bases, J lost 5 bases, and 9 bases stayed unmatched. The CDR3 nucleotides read TGTGCCAGCAGCGTCCGGACAGGGGATGGGGAGACCCAGTACTTC. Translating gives CASSVRTGDGETQYF.

This chain's CDR3 is CASSLGLGSYNEQFF. The CDR3 bases are TGTGCCAGCAGCTTAGGGCTAGGATCCTACAATGAGCAGTTCTTC. This chain joins TRBV7-2 and TRBJ2-1; D gene uncertain. Germline V gene sequence: CDR1 SGHTA, CDR2 FQGNSA. The CDR3 spans 15 residues. The V end was cut by 1 base, the J end by 1 base, with 8 bases between.

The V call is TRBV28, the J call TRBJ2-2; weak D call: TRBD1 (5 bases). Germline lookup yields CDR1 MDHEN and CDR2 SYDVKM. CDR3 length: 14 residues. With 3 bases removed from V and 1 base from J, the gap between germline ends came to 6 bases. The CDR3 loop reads CASSFTGNTGELFF. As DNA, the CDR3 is TGTGCCAGCAGTTTCACAGGGAACACCGGGGAGCTGTTTTTT.

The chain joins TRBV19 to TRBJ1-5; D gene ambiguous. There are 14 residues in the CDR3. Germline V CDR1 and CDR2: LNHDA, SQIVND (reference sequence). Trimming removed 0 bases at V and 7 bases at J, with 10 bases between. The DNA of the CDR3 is TGTGCCAGTAGTATAGAAAGGAGCTGGCAGCCCCAGCATTTT. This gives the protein CASSIERSWQPQHF.

CDR3 nucleotide sequence: TGCAGCGTTCGGGGAGGGCCAGTGGATGAGCAGTTCTTC. Protein: CSVRGGPVDEQFF. The gene calls are TRBV29-1 and TRBJ2-1, with TRBD2 matching 7 bases. The CDR3 runs 13 residues. In germline, CDR1 is SQVTM, CDR2 ANQGSEA. Trimming cost V 5 bases and J 8 bases; bases outside gene matches: 9.

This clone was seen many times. CDR3: CASSGTSGMNEQFF. Here the CDR3 DNA reads TGTGCCAGCTCCGGGACTAGCGGGATGAATGAGCAGTTCTTC. The chain is built from TRBV9 and TRBJ2-1; TRBD2 matches at 13 bases. Germline V gene lookup returns CDR1 SGDLS and CDR2 YYNGEE. The CDR3 length is 14 residues. Trimming removed 7 bases from V and 7 bases from J; junction bases left unmatched: 5.